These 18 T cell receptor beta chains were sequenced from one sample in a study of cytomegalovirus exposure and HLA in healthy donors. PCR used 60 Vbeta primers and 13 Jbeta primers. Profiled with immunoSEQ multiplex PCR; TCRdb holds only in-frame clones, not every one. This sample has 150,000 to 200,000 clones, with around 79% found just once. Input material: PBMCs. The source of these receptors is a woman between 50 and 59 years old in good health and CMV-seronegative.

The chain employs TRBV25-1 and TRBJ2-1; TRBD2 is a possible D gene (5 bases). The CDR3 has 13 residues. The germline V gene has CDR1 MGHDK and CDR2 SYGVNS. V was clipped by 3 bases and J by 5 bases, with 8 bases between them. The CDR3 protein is CASSDSGNNEQFF. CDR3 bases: TGTGCCAGCAGTGACTCCGGGAACAATGAGCAGTTCTTC. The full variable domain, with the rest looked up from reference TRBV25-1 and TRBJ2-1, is EADIYQTPRYLVIGTGKKITLECSQTMGHDKMYWYQQDPGMELHLIHYSYGVNSTEKGDLSSESTVSRIRTEHFPLTLESARPSHTSQYLCASSDSGNNEQFFGPGTRLTVL.

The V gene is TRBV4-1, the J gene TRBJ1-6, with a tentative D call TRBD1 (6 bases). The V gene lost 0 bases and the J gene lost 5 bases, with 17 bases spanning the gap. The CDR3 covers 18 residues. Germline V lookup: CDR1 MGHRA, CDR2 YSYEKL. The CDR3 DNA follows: TGCGCCAGCAGCCAAGATAGGACAGCTGAAGTAAATAATTCACCCCTCCACTTT. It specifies CASSQDRTAEVNNSPLHF.

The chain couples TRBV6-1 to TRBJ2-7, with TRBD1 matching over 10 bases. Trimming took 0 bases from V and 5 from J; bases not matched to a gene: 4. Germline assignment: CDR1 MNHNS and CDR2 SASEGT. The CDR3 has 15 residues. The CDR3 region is CASSEAGQGWHEQYF. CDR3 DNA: TGTGCCAGCAGTGAAGCGGGACAGGGGTGGCACGAGCAGTACTTC.

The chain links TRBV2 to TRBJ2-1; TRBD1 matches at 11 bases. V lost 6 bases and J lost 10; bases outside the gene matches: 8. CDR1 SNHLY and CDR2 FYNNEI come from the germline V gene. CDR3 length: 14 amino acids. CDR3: CASRQDRGLGEQFF. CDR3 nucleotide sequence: TGTGCCAGCAGGCAGGACAGGGGGCTCGGAGAGCAGTTCTTC.

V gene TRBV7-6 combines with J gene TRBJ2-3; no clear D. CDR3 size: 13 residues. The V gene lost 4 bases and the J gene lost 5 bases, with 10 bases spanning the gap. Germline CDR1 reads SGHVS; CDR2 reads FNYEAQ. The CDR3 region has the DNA TGTGCCAGCAGCTCGGGTAGGAGAGATACGCAGTATTTT. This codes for CASSSGRRDTQYF.

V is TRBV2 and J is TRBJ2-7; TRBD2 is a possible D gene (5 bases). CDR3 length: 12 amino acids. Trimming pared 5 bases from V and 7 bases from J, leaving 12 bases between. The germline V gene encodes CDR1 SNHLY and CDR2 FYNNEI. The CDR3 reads CASSYGREEQYF. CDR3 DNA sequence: TGTGCCAGCAGTTACGGAAGGGAGGAGCAGTACTTC.

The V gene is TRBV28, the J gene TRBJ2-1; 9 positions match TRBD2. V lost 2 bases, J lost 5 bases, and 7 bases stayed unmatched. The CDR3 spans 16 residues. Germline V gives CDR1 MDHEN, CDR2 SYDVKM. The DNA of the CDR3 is TGTGCCAGCAGTTTACTCGCAGCGGGAGGTCACAATGAGCAGTTCTTC. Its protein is CASSLLAAGGHNEQFF.

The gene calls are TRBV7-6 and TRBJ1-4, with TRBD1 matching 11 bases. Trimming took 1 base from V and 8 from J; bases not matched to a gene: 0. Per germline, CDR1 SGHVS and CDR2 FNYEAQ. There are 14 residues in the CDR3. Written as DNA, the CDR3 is TGTGCCAGCAGCTTAGGGGACAGGGGGGAAAAACTGTTTTTT. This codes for CASSLGDRGEKLFF.

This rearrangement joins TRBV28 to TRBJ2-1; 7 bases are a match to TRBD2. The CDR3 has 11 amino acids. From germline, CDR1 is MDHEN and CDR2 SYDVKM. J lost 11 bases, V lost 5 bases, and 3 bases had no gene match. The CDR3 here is CASSQRDQQFF. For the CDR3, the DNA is TGTGCCAGCAGTCAGCGGGACCAGCAGTTCTTC.

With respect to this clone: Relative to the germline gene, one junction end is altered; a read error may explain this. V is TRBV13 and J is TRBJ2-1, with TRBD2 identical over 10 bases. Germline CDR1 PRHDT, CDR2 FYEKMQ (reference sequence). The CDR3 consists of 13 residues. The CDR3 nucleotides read TGTGCCAGCAGCCTCCGGTCTAGCGGGAGTCTGATCTTC. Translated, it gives CASSLRSSGSLIF.

The CDR3: CSLGTSRETQYF. The CDR3 DNA is TGCAGCTTAGGGACTTCCAGGGAGACCCAGTACTTC. The genes are TRBV29-1 and TRBJ2-5; the D gene is possibly TRBD2 (6 bases). V was cut by 8 bases and J by 5 bases, with 15 bases left in between. The germline CDR1 and CDR2 sequences are SQVTM and ANQGSEA. CDR3 length equals 12 residues.

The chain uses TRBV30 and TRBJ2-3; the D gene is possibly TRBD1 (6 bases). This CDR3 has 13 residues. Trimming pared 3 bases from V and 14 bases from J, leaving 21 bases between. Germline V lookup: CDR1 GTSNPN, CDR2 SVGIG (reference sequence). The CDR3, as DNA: TGTGCCTGGAGGCCAACGGGAAGGGGGAGTCGGTATTTT. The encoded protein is CAWRPTGRGSRYF.

CDR3 DNA sequence: TGTGCCAGCTCGGTTTCCGGGAGAGCCGAGCAGTACTTC. Protein sequence: CASSVSGRAEQYF. The chain uses TRBV18 and TRBJ2-7; tentatively, D is TRBD2 (6 bases). This CDR3 has 13 amino acids. Germline V gene data show CDR1 as KGHSH and CDR2 as LQKENI. V was trimmed by 6 bases and J by 6 bases, leaving 15 bases between them.

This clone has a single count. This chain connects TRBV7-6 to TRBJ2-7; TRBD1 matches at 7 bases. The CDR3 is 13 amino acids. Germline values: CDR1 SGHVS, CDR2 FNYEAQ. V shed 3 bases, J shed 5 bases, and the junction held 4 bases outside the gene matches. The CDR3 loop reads CASSLGQIDEQYF. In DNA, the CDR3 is TGTGCCAGCAGCTTGGGACAGATTGACGAGCAGTACTTC.

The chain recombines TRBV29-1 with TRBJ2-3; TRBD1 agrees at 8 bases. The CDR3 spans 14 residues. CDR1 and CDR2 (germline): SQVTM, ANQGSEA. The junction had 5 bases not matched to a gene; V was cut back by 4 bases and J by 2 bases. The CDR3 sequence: CSVVAGQATDTQYF. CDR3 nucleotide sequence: TGCAGCGTTGTTGCGGGACAGGCCACAGATACGCAGTATTTT.

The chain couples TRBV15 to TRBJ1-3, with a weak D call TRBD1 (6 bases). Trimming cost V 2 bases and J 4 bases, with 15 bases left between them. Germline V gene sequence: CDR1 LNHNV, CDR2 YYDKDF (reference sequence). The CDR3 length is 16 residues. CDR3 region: CATSRKMKGDGNTIYF. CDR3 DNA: TGTGCCACCAGCAGAAAAATGAAGGGGGACGGAAACACCATATATTTT.

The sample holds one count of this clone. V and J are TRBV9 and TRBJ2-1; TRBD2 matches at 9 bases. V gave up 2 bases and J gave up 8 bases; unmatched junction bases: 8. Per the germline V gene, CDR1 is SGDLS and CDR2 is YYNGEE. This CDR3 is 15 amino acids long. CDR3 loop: CASSVSLAGLDEQFF. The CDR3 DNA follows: TGTGCCAGCAGCGTTTCCCTAGCGGGATTGGATGAGCAGTTCTTC.

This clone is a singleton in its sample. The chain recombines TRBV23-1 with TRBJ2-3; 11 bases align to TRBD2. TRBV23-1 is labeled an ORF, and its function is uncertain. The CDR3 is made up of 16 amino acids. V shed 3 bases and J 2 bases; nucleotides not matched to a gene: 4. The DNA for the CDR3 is TGCGCCAGCAGTCAGCCGGGACTAGCGGACACAGATACGCAGTATTTT. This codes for CASSQPGLADTDTQYF.